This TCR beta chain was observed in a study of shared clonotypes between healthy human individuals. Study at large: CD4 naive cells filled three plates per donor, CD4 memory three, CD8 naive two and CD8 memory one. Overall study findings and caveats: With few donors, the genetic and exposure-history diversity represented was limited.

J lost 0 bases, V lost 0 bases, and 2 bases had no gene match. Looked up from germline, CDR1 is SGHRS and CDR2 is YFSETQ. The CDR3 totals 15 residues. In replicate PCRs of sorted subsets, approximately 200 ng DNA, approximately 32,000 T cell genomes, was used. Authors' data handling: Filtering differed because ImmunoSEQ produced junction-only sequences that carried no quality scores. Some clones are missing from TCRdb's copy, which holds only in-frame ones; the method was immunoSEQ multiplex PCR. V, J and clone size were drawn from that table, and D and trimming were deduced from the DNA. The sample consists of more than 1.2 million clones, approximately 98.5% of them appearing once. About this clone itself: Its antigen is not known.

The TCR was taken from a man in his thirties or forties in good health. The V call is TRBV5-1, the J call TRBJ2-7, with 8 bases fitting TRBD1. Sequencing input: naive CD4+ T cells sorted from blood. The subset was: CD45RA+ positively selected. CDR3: CASSLGQGISYEQYF. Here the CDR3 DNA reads TGCGCCAGCAGCTTGGGACAGGGGATCTCCTACGAGCAGTACTTC. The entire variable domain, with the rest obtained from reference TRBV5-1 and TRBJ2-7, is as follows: KAGVTQTPRYLIKTRGQQVTLSCSPISGHRSVSWYQQTPGQGLQFLFEYFSETQRNKGNFPGRFSGRQFSNSRSEMNVSTLELGDSALYLCASSLGQGISYEQYFGPGTRLTVT.